This passage covers 5 T cell receptor beta chains from one sample sequenced in a study of identical twins. TCRdb recomputed calls from the 5' RACE reads with MiXCR, one row per CDR3 protein. Found here are a few hundred thousand distinct CDR3 sequences, 8.5% to 10% of them singletons; the top ten hold about 9.1%. The sample taken for sequencing was naive T cells sorted from blood. The receptors were gathered from a woman between 50 and 59 years old in good health.

The genes are TRBV19 and TRBJ2-1; D might be TRBD1 (6 bases). Per germline, CDR1 LNHDA and CDR2 SQIVND (reference sequence). The CDR3 extends over 16 amino acids. Deletions cut 5 bases from V and 4 bases from J, with 18 bases between. CDR3: CASSVRSGQRYNEQFF. Written as DNA, the CDR3 is TGTGCCAGTAGTGTACGTAGTGGACAGAGATACAATGAGCAGTTCTTC. Full variable domain (outside the CDR3, taken from reference TRBV19 and TRBJ2-1): DGGITQSPKYLFRKEGQNVTLSCEQNLNHDAMYWYRQDPGQGLRLIYYSQIVNDFQKGDIAEGYSVSREKKESFPLTVTSAQKNPTAFYLCASSVRSGQRYNEQFFGPGTRLTVL.

V and J are TRBV5-1 and TRBJ1-5; D is possibly TRBD1 (5 bases). Germline V lookup: CDR1 SGHRS, CDR2 YFSETQ. The CDR3 covers 15 residues. V lost 0 bases and J lost 6, with 13 bases in between. The CDR3 nucleotides are TGCGCCAGCAGCTTGGATGGGGCCCGGGGTCAGCCCCAGCATTTT. This gives the protein CASSLDGARGQPQHF.

The chain links TRBV20-1 to TRBJ2-7, with 12 bases lining up with TRBD2. Germline values: CDR1 DFQATT, CDR2 SNEGSKA (reference sequence). The CDR3 has 14 amino acids. V was pared by 5 bases and J by 3 bases, with 5 bases of the junction left unmatched. Here the CDR3 reads CSAGRTSGIYEQYV. The DNA of the CDR3 is TGCAGTGCTGGGAGGACTAGCGGGATCTACGAGCAGTACGTC.

This clonotype was observed a handful of times. The rearrangement uses TRBV6-5 and TRBJ1-3; D perhaps matches TRBD1 (5 bases). V was pared by 6 bases and J by 2 bases, with 11 bases between. This CDR3 region has 14 residues. Germline CDR1 and CDR2: MNHEY and SVGAGI. The CDR3: CASSPLGAGNTIYF. The CDR3 DNA sequence: TGTGCCAGCAGCCCCCTGGGGGCTGGAAACACCATATATTTT.

This clonotype has more than one count but fewer than ten. The V call is TRBV7-2, the J call TRBJ2-3; D may correspond to TRBD1 or TRBD2 (5 bases each). Germline lookup yields CDR1 SGHTA and CDR2 FQGNSA. V was pared by 6 bases and J by 4 bases, with 14 bases between. This CDR3 has 14 residues. The CDR3 sequence: CASRNAGAPDTQYF. The CDR3 bases are TGTGCCAGCAGAAATGCCGGGGCTCCAGATACGCAGTATTTT.